The 18 T cell receptor beta chains given below trace back to one sample, sequenced in a study of CD4 T cell repertoires in COVID-19. Using immunoSEQ multiplex PCR, the repertoire was profiled, and TCRdb retains in-frame clones only, with some absent. Seen here are about 25,000 clones, about 93% observed once, and the top ten hold around 0.66%. Sequencing was done directly on freshly isolated, uncultured memory T cells. Sequencing was performed on circulating follicular helper CD4+ T cells (cTfh) from blood, taken before the COVID-19 pandemic. These TCRs come from a human donor who had COVID-19.

There are a few counts of this clone. This chain links TRBV19 with TRBJ2-2; tentative D call: TRBD1 (5 bases). V lost 5 bases and J 4 bases, leaving 11 bases between the germline ends. This CDR3 is built from 14 residues. Germline loops: CDR1 LNHDA, CDR2 SQIVND (reference sequence). This chain's CDR3 is CASSQGGATGELFF. In nucleotides, the CDR3 is TGTGCCAGTAGTCAGGGCGGTGCCACCGGGGAGCTGTTTTTT.

This chain connects TRBV11-3 to TRBJ2-3, with D possibly TRBD2 on 6 matching bases. The V and J ends lost 5 bases and 3 bases respectively, with 12 bases between them. From germline, CDR1 is SGHNT and CDR2 YENEEA. The CDR3 loop spans 14 amino acids. The CDR3 DNA follows: TGTGCCAGCAGCCCGCGGGACTTGACAGATACGCAGTATTTT. It codes for CASSPRDLTDTQYF.

J is TRBJ1-2 and V is TRBV5-1; D gene uncertain. The CDR3 consists of 13 residues. V was pared by 3 bases and J by 6 bases, with 12 bases between. Germline V gene lookup returns CDR1 SGHRS and CDR2 YFSETQ. CDR3 coding DNA: TGCGCCAGCAGCTCCGGGGTCTTGGATGGCTACACCTTC. Residues: CASSSGVLDGYTF. Drawing the rest from reference TRBV5-1 and TRBJ1-2, the complete variable domain is KAGVTQTPRYLIKTRGQQVTLSCSPISGHRSVSWYQQTPGQGLQFLFEYFSETQRNKGNFPGRFSGRQFSNSRSEMNVSTLELGDSALYLCASSSGVLDGYTFGSGTRLTVV.

The rearrangement links TRBV15 to TRBJ2-7; 7 positions match TRBD2. Per germline, CDR1 LNHNV and CDR2 YYDKDF (reference sequence). The CDR3 totals 14 residues. J was trimmed by 4 bases and V by 3 bases; bases with no gene match: 6. CDR3 protein: CATSRGGSGYEQYF. The DNA of the CDR3 is TGTGCCACCAGCAGGGGGGGTAGCGGGTACGAGCAGTACTTC.

J is TRBJ1-3 and V is TRBV9, with 11 bases aligning to TRBD1. V lost 3 bases and J lost 0; bases outside the gene matches: 2. Germline V gene data show CDR1 as SGDLS and CDR2 as YYNGEE. This CDR3 is built from 16 residues. The CDR3 spells CASSEGTGGSGNTIYF. The CDR3 nucleotides read TGTGCCAGCAGCGAGGGGACAGGGGGCTCTGGAAACACCATATATTTT.

The V and J genes are TRBV11-2 and TRBJ2-2; D is perhaps TRBD1 (6 bases). The CDR3 spans 17 residues. Trimming took 0 bases from V and 4 from J, leaving 15 bases between them. The germline V gene has CDR1 SGHAT and CDR2 FQNNGV. CDR3 nucleotide sequence: TGTGCCAGCAGCTTAGATCATTTTGCAGGGGCCACCGGGGAGCTGTTTTTT. This translates into CASSLDHFAGATGELFF.

In its sample, this clone was seen a few times. The V gene is TRBV19, the J gene TRBJ1-4; a weak D match, TRBD1 (5 bases). Trimming took off 6 bases at V and 5 bases at J, with 13 bases between the two ends. This CDR3 contains 14 residues. CDR1 is LNHDA and CDR2 is SQIVND in the germline V gene (reference sequence). The chain's CDR3 is CASSGGTFNEKLFF. The DNA of the CDR3 is TGTGCCAGTAGCGGCGGGACCTTCAATGAAAAACTGTTTTTT.

The V and J genes are TRBV5-3 and TRBJ2-7; D possibly corresponds to TRBD1 (6 bases). TRBV5-3 belongs to the ORF category, with a function that is uncertain. The V gene lost 4 bases and the J gene lost 3 bases, with 20 bases spanning the gap. This CDR3 has 16 residues. CDR3 loop: CARSHPQGIFHYEQYF. Here the CDR3 DNA reads TGTGCCAGAAGCCACCCCCAGGGGATTTTTCACTACGAGCAGTACTTC.

V gene TRBV5-1 combines with J gene TRBJ2-1; 7 bases match TRBD2. Germline V gene sequence: CDR1 SGHRS, CDR2 YFSETQ. The CDR3 runs 17 residues. Trimming cost V 3 bases and J 4 bases; bases outside gene matches: 13. CDR3 protein: CASSSGLKAGPYNEQFF. The DNA of the CDR3 is TGCGCCAGCAGCTCGGGACTAAAAGCGGGACCATACAATGAGCAGTTCTTC.

V usage is TRBV18 and J usage is TRBJ1-5, with D unresolved. Per the germline V gene, CDR1 is KGHSH and CDR2 is LQKENI. The CDR3 is 14 amino acids. Trimming took 6 bases from V and 3 from J, leaving 12 bases between them. Here the CDR3 DNA reads TGTGCCAGCTCCCCGGGCGGGAACAATCAGCCCCAGCATTTT. The encoded protein is CASSPGGNNQPQHF.

This chain joins TRBV25-1 and TRBJ2-3, with 8 bases matching TRBD1. The CDR3 consists of 14 residues. V lost 6 bases and J lost 1; bases outside the gene matches: 3. The germline V gene encodes CDR1 MGHDK and CDR2 SYGVNS. The CDR3 loop is CASSDRGGTDTQYF. The CDR3, as DNA: TGTGCCAGCAGCGACAGGGGCGGCACAGATACGCAGTATTTT.

This clone was counted a single time. The V gene is TRBV28, the J gene TRBJ2-2; possible D gene TRBD1, 5 bases. Germline V gene data show CDR1 as MDHEN and CDR2 as SYDVKM. This CDR3 spans 15 amino acids. The ends were cut back, 3 bases at V and 1 base at J, with 9 bases in the middle. CDR3 sequence: CASSFRVLNTGELFF. In nucleotides, the CDR3 is TGTGCCAGCAGTTTCAGGGTGCTGAACACCGGGGAGCTGTTTTTT. Full variable domain (remainder filled in from reference TRBV28 and TRBJ2-2): DVKVTQSSRYLVKRTGEKVFLECVQDMDHENMFWYRQDPGLGLRLIYFSYDVKMKEKGDIPEGYSVSREKKERFSLILESASTNQTSMYLCASSFRVLNTGELFFGEGSRLTVL.

The chain employs TRBV7-2 and TRBJ2-1, with D tentatively TRBD2 (6 bases). Trimming stripped 1 base from V and 2 bases from J, with 12 bases between. The CDR3 has 16 residues. Germline CDR1 SGHTA, CDR2 FQGNSA. CDR3 residues: CASSLVARETYNEQFF. CDR3 bases: TGTGCCAGCAGCTTAGTGGCGCGGGAAACCTACAATGAGCAGTTCTTC.

This rearrangement joins TRBV28 to TRBJ2-7, with D maybe TRBD1 (5 bases). The ends were cut back, 3 bases at V and 5 bases at J, with 17 bases in the middle. CDR1 is MDHEN, CDR2 SYDVKM, per germline. The CDR3 runs 15 residues. CDR3 region: CASSLRNDWGDEQYF. In DNA form, the CDR3 reads TGTGCCAGCAGTTTGAGAAACGATTGGGGCGACGAGCAGTACTTC.

The CDR3: CASTPPRGEAFF. DNA for the CDR3: TGTGCCAGTACCCCACCGAGGGGGGAAGCTTTCTTT. This rearrangement joins TRBV28 to TRBJ1-1, with D possibly being TRBD1 (6 bases). Germline V gene lookup returns CDR1 MDHEN and CDR2 SYDVKM. V was trimmed by 9 bases and J by 8 bases, leaving 16 bases between them. CDR3 length: 12 amino acids. The variable domain in full, with the rest retrieved from reference TRBV28 and TRBJ1-1, is DVKVTQSSRYLVKRTGEKVFLECVQDMDHENMFWYRQDPGLGLRLIYFSYDVKMKEKGDIPEGYSVSREKKERFSLILESASTNQTSMYLCASTPPRGEAFFGQGTRLTVV.

The rearrangement joins TRBV7-8 to TRBJ1-5, with 8 nucleotides matching TRBD1. J was trimmed by 7 bases and V by 7 bases; bases with no gene match: 9. CDR1 and CDR2 from the germline V gene are SGHVS and FQNEAQ. This CDR3 is 14 amino acids long. The CDR3 sequence: CASTSTGVRQPQHF. CDR3 sequence (DNA): TGTGCCAGCACCTCGACAGGGGTTAGACAGCCCCAGCATTTT.

The chain combines TRBV6-6 with TRBJ2-7, with 9 bases aligning to TRBD1. The V segment lost 6 bases and the J segment 3 bases; nucleotides outside the gene matches: 9. In germline, CDR1 is MNHNY, CDR2 SVGAGI (reference sequence). This CDR3 is 15 amino acids long. Written as DNA, the CDR3 is TGTGCCAGCAGCAGGACAGGGGAAACCCTCTACGAGCAGTACTTC. It specifies CASSRTGETLYEQYF.

This clone was detected a few times. The V and J genes are TRBV11-2 and TRBJ2-2; 14 positions match TRBD2. V gave up 8 bases and J gave up 11 bases; unmatched junction bases: 7. The CDR3 covers 14 residues. Germline V gene lookup returns CDR1 SGHAT and CDR2 FQNNGV. CDR3 amino acids: CASSLGTSGRELFF. The CDR3 DNA reads as TGTGCCAGCTCCTTGGGGACTAGCGGGAGAGAGCTGTTTTTT.